This T cell receptor (beta chain) was recorded in a study of molecular identifiers for immune sequencing clone quantification. In the study overall: In replicates, RNA from approximately 22,000 or 94,000 naive CD8 cells was divided five ways and four parts were sequenced. Findings and limits, study-wide: Whereas naive cells kept under 1% of molecules in clones above 20 RNA copies, such clones held over 97% in effectors.

Naive CD8 T cell sorting was performed on the CD8+CD4-CCR7+CD45RA+ phenotype. CDR3 length equals 17 residues. Making the bulk TCR libraries relied on previously described methods and listed TCR primers. TCRdb re-called the PCR reads with MiXCR, one entry per CDR3 protein. This table has roughly 630,000 distinct CDR3 sequences, roughly 23% appearing once. Remarks on this clonotype: Its antigen is undetermined. Sequence at one end of the junction differs from germline and may be a read error.

Sample: naive CD8+ T cells from blood, with Jurkat cell RNA spiked in. Regarding subset: FACS-sorted CD8+CD4-CCR7+CD45RA+ naive T cells. The clonotype was recovered from a human donor in good health. Some libraries in this study had Jurkat cell RNA spiked in. The chain uses TRBV12-3 or TRBV12-4 and TRBJ2-3; 9 bases are a match to TRBD2. The chain's CDR3 is CACSFLREGPGTDAQYF. In DNA form, the CDR3 reads TGTGCCTGCAGTTTCCTGCGGGAGGGCCCCGGGACAGATGCGCAGTATTTT.